A selection of T cell receptor beta chains follows, all from one sample in a study of CD8 T cells in Susac syndrome. TCRdb ran MiXCR on the immunoSEQ multiplex PCR reads and lists one entry per CDR3 protein. The sample contains about 180,000 distinct CDR3 sequences, 90% to 96% of which appear only once. Source material: CD4+ T cells from PBMCs. The receptors stem from a human donor with multiple sclerosis. CDR3s include the opening cysteine and the closing phenylalanine or tryptophan.

v_gene,j_gene,CDR3aa
TRBV20-1,TRBJ1-6,CSARPTGGVDSPLHF
TRBV18,TRBJ2-1,CASSPGTNEQFF
TRBV21-1,TRBJ2-1,CASSDGQGDVDEQFF
TRBV25-1,TRBJ1-1,CASRGQPNTEAFF
TRBV9,TRBJ2-7,CASSVAAGGHEQYF
TRBV4-2,TRBJ2-1,CASSQVSGSSYNEQFF
TRBV7-2,TRBJ2-1,CASSPWAYNEQFF
TRBV6-1,TRBJ1-5,CASSPRDLTQHF
TRBV29-1,TRBJ1-1,CSAIINTEAFF
TRBV12-3/TRBV12-4,TRBJ2-5,CASSFGGSETQYF
TRBV20-1,TRBJ2-3,CSAKTGQNTDTQYF
TRBV4-1,TRBJ2-4,CASSQGMKGTKNIQYF
TRBV5-1,TRBJ1-2,CASSLRRPGEGYTF
TRBV4-1,TRBJ2-1,CASSQEIRREQFF
TRBV30,TRBJ1-2,CAWSGEREGYGYTF
TRBV10-3,TRBJ2-1,CAIQGGLSYNEQFF
TRBV29-1,TRBJ1-3,CSVATGSGNTIYF
TRBV27,TRBJ2-4,CASSLSPSLAKNIQYF
TRBV20-1,TRBJ2-7,CSARGGVPRYEQYF
TRBV29-1,TRBJ1-1,CSVDLRGTNTEAFF
TRBV7-2,TRBJ2-3,CASSLAAGHSTDTQYF
TRBV6-6,TRBJ1-2,CASSYSDGRYGYTF
TRBV3-1,TRBJ1-4,CASSQSRAGGKLFF
TRBV9,TRBJ1-2,CASSADGTDYGYTF
TRBV29-1,TRBJ2-7,CSAAASSYEQYF
TRBV11-3,TRBJ2-4,CASSLGYGGAKNIQYF
TRBV30,TRBJ2-7,CAWDPHVGEQYF
TRBV18,TRBJ2-2,CASSPNPDTGELFF
TRBV3-1,TRBJ2-2,CASSPRGGELFF
TRBV7-6,TRBJ2-7,CASSPRWSSYEQYF
TRBV4-1,TRBJ1-3,CASSQGSQSGRTRNTIYF
TRBV12-3/TRBV12-4,TRBJ2-7,CASSLSRAGEQYF
TRBV7-9,TRBJ1-4,CASSSRGTRNEKLFF
TRBV29-1,TRBJ2-7,CSGLRGDKDEQYF
TRBV19,TRBJ2-5,CASSLGGAASQETQYF
TRBV12-3/TRBV12-4,TRBJ2-1,CASSFLTSINEQFF
TRBV20-1,TRBJ1-2,CSARRSGGLYGYTF
TRBV4-2,TRBJ1-6,CASSRPERGNSPLHF
TRBV12-3/TRBV12-4,TRBJ1-3,CASSPGNTIYF
TRBV9,TRBJ1-2,CASSVGTGQGDGYTF
TRBV30,TRBJ1-2,CAWGLQGAGGYTF
TRBV6-6,TRBJ2-5,CASSYPDPAAQYF
TRBV6-2/TRBV6-3,TRBJ1-1,CASRLLPSNEAFF
TRBV12-3/TRBV12-4,TRBJ2-7,CASSLGGSLGQYF
TRBV9,TRBJ1-5,CASSVGAGGRFNQPQHF
TRBV30,TRBJ1-2,CALGGYGYTF
TRBV27,TRBJ2-2,CASSSRPTGELFF
TRBV28,TRBJ1-5,CASRGGGASYQPQHF
TRBV3-1,TRBJ1-2,CASSQLRNYGYTF
TRBV29-1,TRBJ1-1,CSGDRVGTEAFF
TRBV14,TRBJ1-1,CASSLTLRNTEAFF
TRBV29-1,TRBJ2-6,CSAAPFGQGSGANVLTF
TRBV19,TRBJ2-7,CASSMGQGSYVYEQYF
TRBV19,TRBJ1-4,CASSRSGVDGEKLFF